The present T cell receptor (beta chain) was sequenced within a study of response to subunit inactivated influenza vaccine. MiXCR, applied by TCRdb to the RT-PCR reads, yields one record per CDR3 protein. The sample has 600,000 to 850,000 distinct CDR3 sequences, 11% to 15% seen once. Per germline, CDR1 MDHEN and CDR2 SYDVKM. This CDR3 region has 17 residues. V was pared by 7 bases and J by 4 bases, with 14 bases of the junction left unmatched. This clonotype has a count of ten or more. Sequencing was performed on PBMCs from blood, taken 14 to 15 days before vaccination. The clonotype was recovered from a man aged 45-60 years who received an inactivated influenza vaccine. The J gene is TRBJ2-7, the V gene TRBV28; 12 bases map to TRBD1. CDR3 nucleotide sequence: TGTGCCAGCAACAGTTATTGGGGGGGACAGGGGGCTTACGAGCAGTACTTC. It translates to CASNSYWGGQGAYEQYF.